This T cell receptor beta chain came from a study of blood T cell repertoires in COVID-19. Overall study context: Samples of COVID-19 (acute and convalescent) were obtained from the United States, Italy and Spain. T cells, B-cell-depleted T cells, or PBMCs supplied cDNA or gDNA.

CDR1 MNHEY and CDR2 SVGAGI come from the germline V gene. V lost 7 bases, J lost 0 bases, and 10 bases lay in between. There are 13 residues in the CDR3. In the study's own analysis: Researchers report that nucleated cell counts were estimated from reference gene primer amplification. Clones were sequenced by immunoSEQ multiplex PCR, and TCRdb holds only the in-frame ones, with some missing. Clonal size and the V and J genes are those of that table, whereas D and trimming came from the DNA. The sample yields tens of thousands of clones, 76% seen once. The source material was peripheral blood. The genes are TRBV6-5 and TRBJ2-7; maybe TRBD2 (6 bases). The receptor comes from a woman aged 50 to 60 with active or convalescent COVID-19. CDR3 residues: CASKRVSSYEQYF. CDR3 nucleotide sequence: TGTGCCAGCAAGCGGGTTAGCTCCTACGAGCAGTACTTC.